This T cell receptor beta chain was found in a study of CD4 T cells in relation to SARS-CoV-2 and coronaviruses. Findings of the study overall: Crossreactivity was assessed only for spike protein, not other viral proteins.

This CDR3 has 13 residues. V gave up 7 bases and J gave up 0 bases, with 10 bases separating them. Germline V gene lookup returns CDR1 GTSNPN and CDR2 SVGIG (reference sequence). Assay used: immunoSEQ multiplex PCR; TCRdb lists only in-frame clones, some missing. This sample yields approximately 70,000 clones, of which approximately 95% are seen a single time; approximately 0.21% belongs to the top ten. CD4+ T cells from unexposed donors were obtained before the COVID-19 pandemic (2011-2018). Remarks on this clone: Its specificity is not known.

The V call is TRBV30, the J call TRBJ1-3; D gene uncertain. Material: naive CD4+ T cells from PBMCs. Subset in this sample: naive CD4+ T cells isolated by negative enrichment. The source is a human donor in good health. The CDR3 DNA follows: TGTGCCTCGGACGTCCTCTCTGGAAACACCATATATTTT. Translated: CASDVLSGNTIYF. The full variable domain, completed using reference TRBV30 and TRBJ1-3, is SQTIHQWPATLVQPVGSPLSLECTVEGTSNPNLYWYRQAAGRGLQLLFYSVGIGQISSEVPQNLSASRPQDRQFILSSKKLLLSDSGFYLCASDVLSGNTIYFGEGSWLTVV.